One T cell receptor beta chain is described in this entry. CDR3 length: 12 amino acids. Looked up from germline, CDR1 is LNHDA and CDR2 is SQIVND (reference sequence). V lost 4 bases and J 7 bases, leaving 10 bases between the germline ends. These data are taken from a study of shared clonotypes between healthy human individuals. In the study's own analysis: ImmunoSEQ sequences covered only the junction and lacked quality scores; filtering therefore differed. Measured with immunoSEQ multiplex PCR; TCRdb has only the in-frame clones, and not every one. V and J calls and clone size are copied from that table; D and trimming were computed from the DNA. The data contain some 2.3 million clones, approximately 93% of them singletons.

Source material: naive CD4+ T cells from PBMCs. Indicated subset: CD45RA+ positively selected. This TCR was sampled from a man younger than 30 in good health. Some clones in this sample may be carry-over from other donors' samples. The chain has TRBV19 and TRBJ1-2; D gene unclear. The CDR3 DNA is TGTGCCAGTAGTACTCCTCTGGTTGGCTACACCTTC. The encoded protein is CASSTPLVGYTF. The variable domain in full, with the rest retrieved from reference TRBV19 and TRBJ1-2, is DGGITQSPKYLFRKEGQNVTLSCEQNLNHDAMYWYRQDPGQGLRLIYYSQIVNDFQKGDIAEGYSVSREKKESFPLTVTSAQKNPTAFYLCASSTPLVGYTFGSGTRLTVV.